Listed here is a single T cell receptor (beta chain). Its antigen is not yet known. No much larger clone is present one base from it, and per-base qualities are unavailable. The sample is drawn from a study of identical twins listed by TCRdb under 2016. In terms of the full investigation: To test whether fetal clonotypes persist, the study used deep sequencing on TCR alpha and beta repertoires from monozygotic twins, unrelated adults of various ages, and cord blood. Replicate twin experiments were performed at different times using different library preparation protocols to rule out contamination.

Library preparation used 5' RACE. This sample was sequenced with an Illumina HiSeq 2000. A universal primer binding site was added through template switching, and the final cDNA carried a unique molecular identifier so that TCR cDNA molecules could be counted accurately. Specific primers in the conserved constant-segment region were used to synthesize first-strand cDNA for the TCR alpha and beta chains. To control for contamination, each cDNA library was double barcoded with a SMART-Mk sample barcode plus Illumina barcodes. Two successive PCR steps introduced TruSeq adapter sequences along with Illumina sample barcodes. TCR alpha and beta cDNA libraries were sequenced on the Illumina HiSeq platform with custom primers. In the paper's pipeline: Unique molecular identifiers were extracted from raw reads with MiGEC, and CDR3 positions were determined with MiXCR. For each individual, recombination models were inferred using an EM algorithm with the repgenHMM and IGoR tools. The tcR package in R was used for shared clonotype analysis, with sharing normalized by the product of cloneset sizes. Out-of-frame nonproductive sequences were analyzed to study raw recombination free of thymic and clonal selection effects. TCRdb passed the public sequencing reads through fastp at Q25 and MiXCR, retaining productive beta sequences. Identical CDR3 protein sequences are pooled into one entry, listed with their most common genes and DNA. The V and J calls, along with clone size, are taken from TCRdb and not from the paper's own processing. This sample comprises 450,000 to 500,000 distinct CDR3 sequences, roughly an eighth of them detected only once. Jointly, the top ten make up about 0.97% of the sample.

Every donor in the study was a healthy Caucasian. The twin cohort consisted of three pairs of female monozygotic twins, all aged roughly 18 to 29 years. Positive isolation kits from Invitrogen were used to isolate CD4+ and CD8+ T cell populations. Results and caveats for the whole study, not just this receptor: Out-of-frame TCR alpha sharing in monozygotic twins was systematically underestimated by recombination models, whereas sharing between unrelated individuals was in agreement with the recombination models. In beta out-of-frame sequences, excess twin sharing was weaker, because having fewer shared sequences lowered the signal-to-noise ratio. Zero-insertion analyses could be partly confounded by invariant T cells such as MAIT and iNKT, although diverse VJ usage argued against such confounding for most clonotypes. Conclusions relied on cross-sectional statistical analysis, since the same donors could not be followed over many years. Fewer insertions were carried by abundant cord blood beta clonotypes, a similar but weaker trend appeared in young adult naive repertoires, and no such trend appeared in memory repertoires. Compared with coincidental sharing between unrelated individuals, an excess of low generation-probability sequences was observed among out-of-frame TCR alpha sequences shared between twins.

These data were also filed under a second study, of yellow fever vaccine responses in identical twins. Taken from the second paper: According to the authors, in identical twins the way T cells responded to vaccination appeared partly convergent and partly personalized. The study precisely tracked vaccine-responding T cell clones in identical twins.

The clonotype was recovered from a woman aged 18-30 years in good health. What was sequenced was CD4+ T cells sorted from blood.

The DNA sequence reads TGTGCCAGCAGCTCAGAGGCCCTAGCGGGACTCTACGAGCAGTACTTC. The translation is CASSSEALAGLYEQYF. Here the chain combines TRBV7-2 and TRBJ2-7, with 9 junctional bases fitting TRBD2. The germline V gene provides CDR1 SGHTA and CDR2 FQGNSA. CDR3 length: 16 amino acids, cysteine to phenylalanine. Solely the CDR3 DNA is kept, with 48 bases framed from the first base. After removal of 4 bases from V and 3 bases from J, the junction retains 10 bases not matched to a gene.